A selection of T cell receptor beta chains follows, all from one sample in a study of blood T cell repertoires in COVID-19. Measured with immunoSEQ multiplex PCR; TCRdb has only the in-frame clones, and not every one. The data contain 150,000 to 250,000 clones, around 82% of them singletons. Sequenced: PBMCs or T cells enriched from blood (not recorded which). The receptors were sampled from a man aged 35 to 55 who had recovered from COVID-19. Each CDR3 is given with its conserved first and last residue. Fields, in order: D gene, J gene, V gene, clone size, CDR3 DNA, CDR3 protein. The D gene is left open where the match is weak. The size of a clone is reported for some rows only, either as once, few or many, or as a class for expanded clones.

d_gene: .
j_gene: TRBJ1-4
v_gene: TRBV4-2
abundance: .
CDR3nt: TGTGCCAGCAGCCAAAGGGAGGATGAAAAACTGTTTTTT
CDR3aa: CASSQREDEKLFF

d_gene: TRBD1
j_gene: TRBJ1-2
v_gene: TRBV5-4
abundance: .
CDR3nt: TGTGCCAGCAGCGCGGACAGGGACAATGGCTACACCTTC
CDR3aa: CASSADRDNGYTF

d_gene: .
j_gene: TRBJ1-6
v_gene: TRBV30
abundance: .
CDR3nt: TGTGCCTGGAGTGTACTGAGAGGAGATTCACCCCTCCACTTT
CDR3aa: CAWSVLRGDSPLHF

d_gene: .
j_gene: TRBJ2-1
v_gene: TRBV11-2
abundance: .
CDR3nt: TGTGCCAGCACCAGATACAATGAGCAGTTCTTC
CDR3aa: CASTRYNEQFF

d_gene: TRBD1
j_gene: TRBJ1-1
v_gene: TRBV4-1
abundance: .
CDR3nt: TGCGCCAGCAGCCAAGAAGGGACAGGGTTGAACACTGAAGCTTTCTTT
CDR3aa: CASSQEGTGLNTEAFF

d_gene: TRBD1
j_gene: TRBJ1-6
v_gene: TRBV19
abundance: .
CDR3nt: TGTGCCGCACGGGACAGGATAAGTTCACCCCTCCACTTT
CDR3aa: CAARDRISSPLHF

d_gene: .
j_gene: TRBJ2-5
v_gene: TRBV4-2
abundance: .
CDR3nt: TGTGCCAGCAGCTCTGCTCGATCACGTAAGGGGCAGGGAGGTGAGACCCAGTACTTC
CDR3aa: CASSSARSRKGQGGETQYF

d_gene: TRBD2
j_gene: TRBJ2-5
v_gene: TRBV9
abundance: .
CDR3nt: TGTGCCAGCAGCACAAACCCCAAACTAGCGGGGGGGCGGGAGACCCAGTACTTC
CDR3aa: CASSTNPKLAGGRETQYF

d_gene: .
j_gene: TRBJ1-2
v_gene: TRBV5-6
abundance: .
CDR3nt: TGTGCCAGCAGCTTGACTGGTGGCTACACCTTC
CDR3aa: CASSLTGGYTF

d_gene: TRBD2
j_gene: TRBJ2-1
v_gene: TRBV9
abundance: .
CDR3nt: TGTGCCAGCAGCGTAGGACTAGCGGGGAGCTCCTACAATGAGCAGTTCTTC
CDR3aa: CASSVGLAGSSYNEQFF

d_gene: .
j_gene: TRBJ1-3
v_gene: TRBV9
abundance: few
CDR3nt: TGTGCCAGCAGCGTCGCTCGGAGTGGAGATAACACCATATATTTT
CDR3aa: CASSVARSGDNTIYF

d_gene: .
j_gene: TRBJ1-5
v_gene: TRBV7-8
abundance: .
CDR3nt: TGTGCCAGCAGCCCTGAGTTCGGGGGGGCTTCGCCCCAGCATTTT
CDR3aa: CASSPEFGGASPQHF

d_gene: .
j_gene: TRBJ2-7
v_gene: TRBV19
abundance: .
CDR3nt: TGTGCCAGTAGTATAGATGAGGGGGAGTCCTACGAGCAGTACTTC
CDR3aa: CASSIDEGESYEQYF

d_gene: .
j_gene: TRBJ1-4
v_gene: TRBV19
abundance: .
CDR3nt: TGTGCCAGCCAGGGGTTTGGTCATGAAAAACTGTTTTTT
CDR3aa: CASQGFGHEKLFF

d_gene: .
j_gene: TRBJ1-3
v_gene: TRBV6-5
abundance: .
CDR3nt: TGTGCCAGCAGTTACGAGGAAAACACCATATATTTT
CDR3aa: CASSYEENTIYF

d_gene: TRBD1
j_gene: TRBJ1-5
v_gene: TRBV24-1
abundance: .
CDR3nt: TGTGCCACCAGTGCTCGGGACAGTGATAGCAATCAGCCCCAGCATTTT
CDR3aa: CATSARDSDSNQPQHF

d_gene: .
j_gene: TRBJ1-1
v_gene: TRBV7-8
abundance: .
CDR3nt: TGTGCCAGCAGCCAAGCGGACAATCCGGAAGCTTTCTTT
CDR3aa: CASSQADNPEAFF

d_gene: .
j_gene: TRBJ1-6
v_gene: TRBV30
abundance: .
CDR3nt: TGTGCCTGGCAACAGACAGGACTTAATAATTCACCCCTCCACTTT
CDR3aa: CAWQQTGLNNSPLHF

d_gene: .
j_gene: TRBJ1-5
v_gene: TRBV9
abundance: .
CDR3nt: TGTGCCAGCAGCGAAAAGGAAAGAGGGCTTCGCTATAGCAATCAGCCCCAGCATTTT
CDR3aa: CASSEKERGLRYSNQPQHF

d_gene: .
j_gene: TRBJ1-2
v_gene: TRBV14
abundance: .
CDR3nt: TGTGCCAGCAGCCAGGGGACACCTAACTATGGCTACACCTTC
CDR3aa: CASSQGTPNYGYTF

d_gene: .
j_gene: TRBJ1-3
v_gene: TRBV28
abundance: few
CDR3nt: TGTGCCAGCACCCCGGACAGCTCTGGAAACACCATATATTTT
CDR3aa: CASTPDSSGNTIYF

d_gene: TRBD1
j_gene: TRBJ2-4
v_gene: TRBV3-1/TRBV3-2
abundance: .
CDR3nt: TGTGCCAGCAGCCCCGACAGGGGGCTTGGAAAAAACATTCAGTACTTC
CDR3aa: CASSPDRGLGKNIQYF

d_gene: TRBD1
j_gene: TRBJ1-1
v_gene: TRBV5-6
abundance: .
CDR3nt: TGTGCCAGCAGCTCAGCACAACGGACAGGGAATGAAGCTTTCTTT
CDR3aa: CASSSAQRTGNEAFF